The rows below give T cell receptor beta chains drawn from one sample of a study of T cell responses to AZD1222 COVID-19 vaccine. Measured with immunoSEQ multiplex PCR; TCRdb has only the in-frame clones, and not every one. Of 50,000 to 70,000 clones listed, approximately 85% are singletons. The sequences come from peripheral blood, collected on day 0 of MenACWY control vaccination. The receptor set was obtained from an adult in good health. Both conserved end residues are part of each CDR3. Fields, in order: clone size, V gene, J gene, D gene, CDR3 protein, CDR3 DNA. A D gene is named only where the DNA matches it firmly. The size of a clone is reported for some rows only, either as once, few or many, or as a class for expanded clones.

clone_size: -
v_call: TRBV6-5
j_call: TRBJ1-1
d_call: TRBD1
cdr3_aa: CASRATGTVNTEAFF
cdr3_nt: TGTGCCAGCAGGGCTACCGGGACAGTGAACACTGAAGCTTTCTTT

clone_size: -
v_call: TRBV6-5
j_call: TRBJ2-7
d_call: TRBD1
cdr3_aa: CATRTGTGASYEQYF
cdr3_nt: TGTGCCACCCGTACCGGGACAGGCGCATCCTACGAGCAGTACTTC

clone_size: -
v_call: TRBV19
j_call: TRBJ2-5
d_call: -
cdr3_aa: CASSIGNQETQYF
cdr3_nt: TGTGCCAGTAGTATAGGCAACCAAGAGACCCAGTACTTC

clone_size: -
v_call: TRBV28
j_call: TRBJ1-1
d_call: -
cdr3_aa: CASSPGDTGMNTEAFF
cdr3_nt: TGTGCCAGCAGCCCGGGCGACACTGGAATGAACACTGAAGCTTTCTTT

clone_size: -
v_call: TRBV24-1
j_call: TRBJ2-1
d_call: TRBD2
cdr3_aa: CATSDWASGTHNYNEQFF
cdr3_nt: TGTGCCACCAGTGATTGGGCTAGCGGGACCCATAACTACAATGAGCAGTTCTTC

clone_size: -
v_call: TRBV2
j_call: TRBJ2-6
d_call: -
cdr3_aa: CASGLAALGANVLTF
cdr3_nt: TGTGCCAGCGGCTTGGCCGCTTTGGGGGCCAACGTCCTGACTTTC

clone_size: -
v_call: TRBV20-1
j_call: TRBJ2-1
d_call: -
cdr3_aa: CSASAGQANEQFF
cdr3_nt: TGCAGTGCTAGTGCGGGGCAGGCCAATGAGCAGTTCTTC

clone_size: -
v_call: TRBV30
j_call: TRBJ2-7
d_call: TRBD2
cdr3_aa: CAWSGTRSSYEQYF
cdr3_nt: TGTGCCTGGAGCGGGACTAGGAGCTCCTACGAGCAGTACTTC

clone_size: -
v_call: TRBV6-4
j_call: TRBJ2-1
d_call: -
cdr3_aa: CASSDSGGYNEQFF
cdr3_nt: TGTGCCAGCAGTGACTCGGGCGGATACAATGAGCAGTTCTTC

clone_size: -
v_call: TRBV7-9
j_call: TRBJ1-5
d_call: TRBD1
cdr3_aa: CASSQDRNSNQPQHF
cdr3_nt: TGTGCCAGCAGCCAGGACAGGAATAGCAATCAGCCCCAGCATTTT

clone_size: -
v_call: TRBV28
j_call: TRBJ1-1
d_call: TRBD1
cdr3_aa: CASRTGGGTEAFF
cdr3_nt: TGTGCCAGCAGAACAGGGGGGGGAACTGAAGCTTTCTTT

clone_size: -
v_call: TRBV25-1
j_call: TRBJ1-4
d_call: -
cdr3_aa: CASSEWGNNEKLFF
cdr3_nt: TGTGCCAGCAGTGAATGGGGGAACAATGAAAAACTGTTTTTT

clone_size: -
v_call: TRBV29-1
j_call: TRBJ2-5
d_call: TRBD2
cdr3_aa: CSVASGARETQYF
cdr3_nt: TGCAGCGTTGCTAGCGGGGCCCGTGAGACCCAGTACTTC

clone_size: -
v_call: TRBV6-4
j_call: TRBJ2-3
d_call: -
cdr3_aa: CASSDSGGGTDTQYF
cdr3_nt: TGTGCCAGCAGTGACTCTGGAGGGGGAACAGATACGCAGTATTTT

clone_size: -
v_call: TRBV6-5
j_call: TRBJ2-1
d_call: TRBD2
cdr3_aa: CASSYPKLAGGNEQFF
cdr3_nt: TGTGCCAGCAGTTACCCCAAACTAGCGGGAGGAAATGAGCAGTTCTTC

clone_size: -
v_call: TRBV7-9
j_call: TRBJ2-1
d_call: -
cdr3_aa: CASSSLAGEQFF
cdr3_nt: TGTGCCAGCAGCTCGCTTGCGGGTGAGCAGTTCTTC

clone_size: few
v_call: TRBV4-3
j_call: TRBJ2-1
d_call: TRBD1
cdr3_aa: CASSQGTGGYNEQFF
cdr3_nt: TGCGCCAGCAGCCAAGGGACAGGGGGCTACAATGAGCAGTTCTTC

clone_size: -
v_call: TRBV30
j_call: TRBJ2-2
d_call: TRBD2
cdr3_aa: CAVGEGELFF
cdr3_nt: TGTGCCGTAGGGGAGGGTGAGCTGTTTTTT

clone_size: -
v_call: TRBV4-1
j_call: TRBJ1-6
d_call: -
cdr3_aa: CASSQGRTDPVRSPLHF
cdr3_nt: TGCGCCAGCAGCCAAGGACGTACTGACCCTGTGAGGTCACCCCTCCACTTT

clone_size: -
v_call: TRBV7-8
j_call: TRBJ1-2
d_call: TRBD1
cdr3_aa: CASSIDRVDGYTF
cdr3_nt: TGTGCCAGCAGCATCGACAGGGTGGATGGCTACACCTTC

clone_size: -
v_call: TRBV28
j_call: TRBJ2-6
d_call: -
cdr3_aa: CASTSPRGPGANVLTF
cdr3_nt: TGTGCCAGCACCTCCCCCAGGGGACCGGGGGCCAACGTCCTGACTTTC

clone_size: -
v_call: TRBV6-6
j_call: TRBJ1-5
d_call: -
cdr3_aa: CASSLYGGGQPQHF
cdr3_nt: TGTGCCAGCAGTCTATACGGGGGGGGACAGCCCCAGCATTTT

clone_size: -
v_call: TRBV10-3
j_call: TRBJ2-7
d_call: TRBD2
cdr3_aa: CAISDMGLAGGAYEQYF
cdr3_nt: TGTGCCATCAGTGATATGGGACTAGCGGGAGGGGCTTACGAGCAGTACTTC

clone_size: -
v_call: TRBV28
j_call: TRBJ2-5
d_call: TRBD1
cdr3_aa: CASSLEGAREGTQYF
cdr3_nt: TGTGCCAGCAGTTTAGAGGGGGCAAGAGAAGGGACCCAGTACTTC

clone_size: -
v_call: TRBV5-1
j_call: TRBJ2-7
d_call: TRBD1
cdr3_aa: CASSIIPAGQGIYEQYF
cdr3_nt: TGCGCCAGCAGCATAATTCCCGCGGGACAGGGTATCTACGAGCAGTACTTC

clone_size: -
v_call: TRBV6-2/TRBV6-3
j_call: TRBJ1-1
d_call: -
cdr3_aa: CASSLRSGTEAFF
cdr3_nt: TGTGCCAGCAGCCTAAGGTCAGGCACTGAAGCTTTCTTT

clone_size: -
v_call: TRBV7-2
j_call: TRBJ1-4
d_call: TRBD1
cdr3_aa: CASSRNRGDNEKLFF
cdr3_nt: TGTGCCAGCAGCCGGAACAGGGGTGACAATGAAAAACTGTTTTTT

clone_size: once
v_call: TRBV3-1/TRBV3-2
j_call: TRBJ1-5
d_call: -
cdr3_aa: CASSQGSGSNQPQHF
cdr3_nt: TGTGCCAGCAGCCAAGGATCAGGGAGCAATCAGCCCCAGCATTTT

clone_size: -
v_call: TRBV5-1
j_call: TRBJ2-7
d_call: -
cdr3_aa: CASSPADKDYEQYF
cdr3_nt: TGCGCCAGCAGCCCCGCGGATAAGGACTACGAGCAGTACTTC

clone_size: -
v_call: TRBV7-2
j_call: TRBJ1-4
d_call: -
cdr3_aa: CASSLQGRGEKLFF
cdr3_nt: TGTGCCAGCAGCCTGCAGGGTCGGGGTGAAAAACTGTTTTTT

clone_size: -
v_call: TRBV30
j_call: TRBJ1-6
d_call: -
cdr3_aa: CACRRDNSPLHF
cdr3_nt: TGTGCCTGCCGGAGGGATAATTCACCCCTCCACTTT

clone_size: -
v_call: TRBV5-6
j_call: TRBJ1-1
d_call: -
cdr3_aa: CASSPVGREAFF
cdr3_nt: TGTGCCAGCAGCCCGGTAGGGCGTGAAGCTTTCTTT

clone_size: once
v_call: TRBV4-2
j_call: TRBJ2-7
d_call: -
cdr3_aa: CASSQVGIRRYEQYF
cdr3_nt: TGTGCCAGCAGCCAAGTAGGGATACGACGGTACGAGCAGTACTTC

clone_size: -
v_call: TRBV6-5
j_call: TRBJ1-2
d_call: -
cdr3_aa: CATIYRAMGGYTF
cdr3_nt: TGTGCCACCATCTACAGGGCGATGGGCGGCTACACCTTC

clone_size: -
v_call: TRBV29-1
j_call: TRBJ2-7
d_call: -
cdr3_aa: CSVFQTSTYEQYF
cdr3_nt: TGCAGCGTCTTCCAGACTAGTACGTACGAGCAGTACTTC

clone_size: -
v_call: TRBV7-2
j_call: TRBJ2-1
d_call: -
cdr3_aa: CASSFDWGSYNEQFF
cdr3_nt: TGTGCCAGCAGCTTTGACTGGGGCTCCTACAATGAGCAGTTCTTC

clone_size: -
v_call: TRBV28
j_call: TRBJ1-5
d_call: -
cdr3_aa: CASREGTQPQHF
cdr3_nt: TGTGCCAGCCGGGAGGGAACGCAGCCCCAGCATTTT

clone_size: -
v_call: TRBV4-1
j_call: TRBJ2-7
d_call: -
cdr3_aa: CASSQEREWPGPYSYEQYF
cdr3_nt: TGCGCCAGCAGCCAAGAAAGGGAATGGCCAGGCCCTTACTCCTACGAGCAGTACTTC

clone_size: -
v_call: TRBV6-2/TRBV6-3
j_call: TRBJ1-5
d_call: TRBD1
cdr3_aa: CASSRPGQGAVSQPQHF
cdr3_nt: TGTGCCAGCAGTCGTCCGGGACAGGGGGCCGTTAGTCAGCCCCAGCATTTT

clone_size: -
v_call: TRBV30
j_call: TRBJ1-1
d_call: -
cdr3_aa: CAWSVQTNTEAFF
cdr3_nt: TGTGCCTGGAGTGTACAGACGAACACTGAAGCTTTCTTT

clone_size: -
v_call: TRBV5-1
j_call: TRBJ2-1
d_call: TRBD2
cdr3_aa: CASSSRTSGVNEQFF
cdr3_nt: TGCGCCAGCAGCTCCCGGACTAGCGGGGTCAATGAGCAGTTCTTC

clone_size: -
v_call: TRBV10-3
j_call: TRBJ1-4
d_call: -
cdr3_aa: CAISGQNEKLFF
cdr3_nt: TGTGCCATCAGTGGACAGAATGAAAAACTGTTTTTT

clone_size: -
v_call: TRBV5-4
j_call: TRBJ2-1
d_call: -
cdr3_aa: CASSPPPTGSYNEQFF
cdr3_nt: TGTGCCAGCAGCCCGCCCCCGACAGGATCCTACAATGAGCAGTTCTTC

clone_size: once
v_call: TRBV27
j_call: TRBJ1-2
d_call: TRBD1
cdr3_aa: CASSLSGGGFYGYTF
cdr3_nt: TGTGCCAGCAGTTTATCAGGGGGCGGCTTCTATGGCTACACCTTC

clone_size: once
v_call: TRBV4-3
j_call: TRBJ1-1
d_call: -
cdr3_aa: CASSQSLTVPLENTEAFF
cdr3_nt: TGCGCCAGCAGCCAATCCCTGACAGTTCCGCTGGAGAACACTGAAGCTTTCTTT

clone_size: -
v_call: TRBV24-1
j_call: TRBJ2-1
d_call: -
cdr3_aa: CATSLTGDEQFF
cdr3_nt: TGTGCCACCAGTCTTACGGGGGATGAGCAGTTCTTC

clone_size: -
v_call: TRBV10-3
j_call: TRBJ2-7
d_call: TRBD1
cdr3_aa: CAISESIGTVPLEQYF
cdr3_nt: TGTGCCATCAGTGAGTCGATCGGGACAGTCCCTCTTGAGCAGTACTTC

clone_size: -
v_call: TRBV5-1
j_call: TRBJ2-3
d_call: TRBD2
cdr3_aa: CASRAGGADTQYF
cdr3_nt: TGCGCCAGCAGGGCGGGAGGGGCAGATACGCAGTATTTT

clone_size: once
v_call: TRBV27
j_call: TRBJ1-1
d_call: -
cdr3_aa: CASSLWLGGMGEAFF
cdr3_nt: TGTGCCAGCAGTTTATGGTTGGGGGGAATGGGTGAAGCTTTCTTT

clone_size: -
v_call: TRBV2
j_call: TRBJ2-7
d_call: -
cdr3_aa: CASSEPAYPYEQYF
cdr3_nt: TGTGCCAGCAGTGAACCCGCATATCCCTACGAGCAGTACTTC

clone_size: -
v_call: TRBV20-1
j_call: TRBJ2-1
d_call: -
cdr3_aa: CSASQIVLADSNEQFF
cdr3_nt: TGCAGTGCTAGTCAGATCGTGCTAGCTGACTCAAATGAGCAGTTCTTC

clone_size: -
v_call: TRBV18
j_call: TRBJ2-2
d_call: TRBD1
cdr3_aa: CASSPQSGTGAGELFF
cdr3_nt: TGTGCCAGCTCACCACAATCCGGGACAGGGGCCGGGGAGCTGTTTTTT

clone_size: -
v_call: TRBV29-1
j_call: TRBJ2-1
d_call: -
cdr3_aa: CSVVYYLANNEQFF
cdr3_nt: TGCAGCGTTGTGTACTACTTAGCTAACAATGAGCAGTTCTTC

clone_size: -
v_call: TRBV7-9
j_call: TRBJ2-7
d_call: TRBD2
cdr3_aa: CASSFLAGGRSYEQYF
cdr3_nt: TGTGCCAGCAGCTTTTTAGCGGGCGGACGTTCCTACGAGCAGTACTTC

clone_size: -
v_call: TRBV4-3
j_call: TRBJ1-5
d_call: -
cdr3_aa: CASSQDRSEPSQPQHF
cdr3_nt: TGCGCCAGCAGCCAAGATCGGTCGGAACCCAGCCAGCCCCAGCATTTT

clone_size: -
v_call: TRBV25-1
j_call: TRBJ2-3
d_call: -
cdr3_aa: CASVGALTDTQYF
cdr3_nt: TGTGCCAGCGTTGGGGCTCTCACAGATACGCAGTATTTT

clone_size: -
v_call: TRBV5-4
j_call: TRBJ2-5
d_call: -
cdr3_aa: CASSLRGSQEETQYF
cdr3_nt: TGTGCCAGCAGCTTGAGGGGATCACAGGAGGAGACCCAGTACTTC

clone_size: -
v_call: TRBV7-8
j_call: TRBJ2-1
d_call: TRBD2
cdr3_aa: CASSSARGLTIF
cdr3_nt: TGTGCCAGCAGTTCAGCCCGGGGACTAACAATCTTC